These 9 T cell receptor beta chains came from one sample sequenced in a study of shared clonotypes between healthy human individuals (dated by TCRdb to 2020 to 2021). Library preparation employed the immunoSEQ multiplex PCR assay. Sourced from immuneACCESS, this table was stored by TCRdb with only in-frame sequences that have V and J called. A share of the clones is absent; for the studies checked, an unresolved V gene accounts for under half, and the remainder has no known explanation. The sample table holds about 1.5 million clones, of which 95% to 99% were seen once. About 0.42% of the sample comes from the top ten. The sequencing input was naive CD4+ T cells sorted from blood. This specimen's cell subset or site label, interpreted: CD45RA+ positively selected. The receptors originated from a man aged 25 to 40 in good health.

V is TRBV4-3 and J is TRBJ2-2; 9 nucleotides align to TRBD2. J gave up 7 bases and V 6 bases, and 9 bases lay outside the gene matches. This CDR3 is 15 amino acids long. Germline V lookup: CDR1 LGHNA, CDR2 YSLEER. CDR3 sequence (DNA): TGCGCCAGCAGGTCGCGGCGGGAGGGCTTCGGGGAGCTGTTTTTT. It specifies CASRSRREGFGELFF.

This clone showed up just once. The chain couples TRBV1 to TRBJ2-5. TRBV1 is a pseudogene locus. The CDR3 runs to 13 residues. CDR3 region: CTSSLGTQETQYF. CDR3 sequence (DNA): TGCACCAGCAGCCTAGGTACACAAGAGACCCAGTACTTC.

The V gene is TRBV6-5, the J gene TRBJ1-2, with 9 positions matching TRBD1. The CDR3 has 16 amino acids. Germline CDR1 MNHEY, CDR2 SVGAGI. The junction had 8 bases not matched to a gene; V was cut back by 2 bases and J by 4 bases. The CDR3: CASSYITGGSGYGYTF. The CDR3 DNA follows: TGTGCCAGCAGTTACATCACAGGGGGCAGCGGCTATGGCTACACCTTC.

The chain joins TRBV19 to TRBJ1-5, with 8 nucleotides matching TRBD1. Germline V lookup: CDR1 LNHDA, CDR2 SQIVND (reference sequence). V dropped 9 bases and J dropped 0; count of bases not matched to a gene: 4. This CDR3 has 14 residues. The DNA of the CDR3 is TGTGCCAGCAGGACAGGGACTAGCAATCAGCCCCAGCATTTT. This gives the protein CASRTGTSNQPQHF.

The rearrangement links TRBV28 to TRBJ2-3, with a possible D match to TRBD1 (6 bases). The germline gives CDR1 MDHEN, CDR2 SYDVKM. Trimming took 6 bases from V and 0 from J, leaving 22 bases between them. The CDR3 runs to 18 residues. CDR3 residues: CASRTPSLGTTSTDTQYF. CDR3 coding DNA: TGTGCCAGCAGGACCCCGTCCCTCGGGACAACGAGCACAGATACGCAGTATTTT.

This chain links TRBV5-4 with TRBJ2-7, with a weak D call TRBD2 (6 bases). This CDR3 has 14 amino acids. V lost 4 bases and J 2 bases, leaving 13 bases between the germline ends. CDR1 is SGHNT and CDR2 is YYREEE in the germline V gene (reference sequence). CDR3 in amino acids: CASSPGTQTYEQYF. The CDR3, as DNA: TGTGCCAGCAGCCCCGGGACTCAGACCTACGAGCAGTACTTC.

The J gene is TRBJ2-7, the V gene TRBV10-3, with D hard to call. V dropped 6 bases and J dropped 2 bases, with 11 bases sitting between them. Germline V lookup: CDR1 ENHRY, CDR2 SYGVKD. CDR3 size: 13 residues. The chain's CDR3 is CAIRTLETYEQYF. CDR3 in DNA: TGTGCCATCAGGACCTTAGAAACCTACGAGCAGTACTTC.

V is TRBV5-4 and J is TRBJ2-2; D might be TRBD1 (5 bases). The CDR3 length is 16 residues. V was clipped by 1 base and J by 5 bases, with 15 bases between them. Germline CDR1 reads SGHNT; CDR2 reads YYREEE (reference sequence). The CDR3: CASSLSLRRQTGELFF. As DNA, the CDR3 is TGTGCCAGCAGCTTGTCTCTGCGGAGACAGACCGGGGAGCTGTTTTTT.

J is TRBJ2-6 and V is TRBV7-3; tentatively, D is TRBD1 or TRBD2 (5 bases each). Germline V gene sequence: CDR1 SGHTA, CDR2 FQGTGA. The CDR3 extends over 15 amino acids. V lost 3 bases and J lost 4, with 10 bases in between. The CDR3 DNA reads TGTGCCAGCAGCTTTACAGGACTGGGGGCCAACGTCCTGACTTTC. Translation: CASSFTGLGANVLTF.